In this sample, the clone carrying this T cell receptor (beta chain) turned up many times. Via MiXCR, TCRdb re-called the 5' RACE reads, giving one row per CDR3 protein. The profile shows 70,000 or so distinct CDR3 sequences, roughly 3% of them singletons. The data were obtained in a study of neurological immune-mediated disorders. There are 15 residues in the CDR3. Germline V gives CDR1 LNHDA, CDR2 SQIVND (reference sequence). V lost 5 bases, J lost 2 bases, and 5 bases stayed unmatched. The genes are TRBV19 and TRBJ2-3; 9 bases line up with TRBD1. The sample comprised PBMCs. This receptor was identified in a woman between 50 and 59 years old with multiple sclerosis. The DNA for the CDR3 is TGTGCCAGTAGTTTCGGGACAGGGCACACAGATACGCAGTATTTT. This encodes CASSFGTGHTDTQYF.